Presented here are 9 T cell receptor beta chains from one specimen sequenced in a study. TCRdb redid the calling of the RT-PCR reads with MiXCR, one entry per CDR3 protein. Here the sample spans about 680,000 distinct CDR3 sequences, approximately 14% being singletons. The specimen was memory CD4+ T cells from blood. All receptors derive from a female donor in good health, serving as a healthy control.

This clonotype was detected many times. This rearrangement joins TRBV24-1 to TRBJ2-1; maybe TRBD2 (5 bases). Trimming removed 2 bases from V and 5 bases from J, with 12 bases in between. The V gene's germline CDR1 is KGHDR and CDR2 SFDVKD. CDR3 length equals 15 residues. Here the CDR3 DNA reads TGTGCCACCAGTGATTCGACCCGGGGTAACAATGAGCAGTTCTTC. This codes for CATSDSTRGNNEQFF.

The chain has TRBV7-6 and TRBJ2-3; 12 bases line up with TRBD2. Trimming took 5 bases from V and 8 from J; bases not matched to a gene: 8. Germline V CDR1 and CDR2: SGHVS, FNYEAQ. This CDR3 comprises 15 residues. The CDR3 reads CASSPRLAGDITQYF. In DNA, the CDR3 is TGTGCCAGCAGCCCCAGACTAGCGGGAGACATTACGCAGTATTTT.

In this sample, this clonotype turned up a few times. The gene calls are TRBV2 and TRBJ2-1, with 13 bases matching TRBD2. Germline-derived CDR1 and CDR2 are SNHLY and FYNNEI. This CDR3 contains 15 residues. The ends lost 6 bases at V and 9 bases at J; junction bases unmatched: 8. The CDR3 DNA reads as TGTGCCAGCAGCAAAACTAGCGGGGGGGCCAGTGAGCAGTTCTTC. Translation: CASSKTSGGASEQFF.

The V gene is TRBV7-9, the J gene TRBJ1-1, with a possible D match to TRBD1 (6 bases). V lost 3 bases to trimming and J lost 8 bases, with 13 bases between them. The germline V gene encodes CDR1 SEHNR and CDR2 FQNEAQ (reference sequence). This CDR3 comprises 13 residues. Written as DNA, the CDR3 is TGTGCCAGCAGCTTCACAGCGGGGGCGGAAGCTTTCTTT. Its protein is CASSFTAGAEAFF.

This clonotype was seen at least ten times. The junction departs from the called germline gene at one end, perhaps through a read error. The rearrangement links TRBV5-1 to TRBJ2-1; D not resolved. Germline-derived CDR1 and CDR2 are SGHRS and YFSETQ. CDR3 size: 11 residues. The CDR3 sequence: CASSLDNKQFF. CDR3 DNA: TGCGCCAGCAGCTTGGACAATAAGCAGTTCTTC.

The chain uses TRBV27 and TRBJ2-3; 7 nucleotides align to TRBD2. Germline CDR1 MNHEY, CDR2 SMNVEV (reference sequence). V trimming: 2 bases; J trimming: 8 bases; junction bases outside the gene matches: 10. This CDR3 is built from 15 residues. The DNA of the CDR3 is TGTGCCAGCAGTTTAAATTGGGACTATGCGGGTACGCAGTATTTT. It translates to CASSLNWDYAGTQYF.

The gene calls are TRBV6-1 and TRBJ1-5; the match to TRBD1 covers 7 bases. With 5 bases clipped from V and 5 bases from J, the junction kept 3 bases outside the gene matches. This CDR3 has 13 amino acids. CDR1 is MNHNS and CDR2 is SASEGT in the germline V gene. CDR3 sequence reads: CASSIGGHQPQHF. The DNA of the CDR3 is TGTGCCAGCAGTATAGGGGGCCATCAGCCCCAGCATTTT.

The rearrangement links TRBV7-2 to TRBJ1-1, with 7 bases lining up with TRBD1. CDR1 is SGHTA and CDR2 is FQGNSA in the germline V gene. V shed 7 bases, J shed 5 bases, and the junction held 10 bases outside the gene matches. The CDR3 runs to 14 residues. CDR3 in amino acids: CASNLQGVVTEAFF. In nucleotides, the CDR3 is TGTGCCAGCAATCTTCAGGGGGTGGTGACTGAAGCTTTCTTT.

The J gene is TRBJ1-1, the V gene TRBV7-2; D possibly corresponds to TRBD1 (5 bases). The V and J ends lost 4 bases and 4 bases respectively, with 19 bases between them. The CDR3 covers 16 residues. The germline V gene encodes CDR1 SGHTA and CDR2 FQGNSA. The CDR3 DNA follows: TGTGCCAGCAGCTCATACGCCCATACAGGAGGCACTGAAGCTTTCTTT. Its translation is CASSSYAHTGGTEAFF.